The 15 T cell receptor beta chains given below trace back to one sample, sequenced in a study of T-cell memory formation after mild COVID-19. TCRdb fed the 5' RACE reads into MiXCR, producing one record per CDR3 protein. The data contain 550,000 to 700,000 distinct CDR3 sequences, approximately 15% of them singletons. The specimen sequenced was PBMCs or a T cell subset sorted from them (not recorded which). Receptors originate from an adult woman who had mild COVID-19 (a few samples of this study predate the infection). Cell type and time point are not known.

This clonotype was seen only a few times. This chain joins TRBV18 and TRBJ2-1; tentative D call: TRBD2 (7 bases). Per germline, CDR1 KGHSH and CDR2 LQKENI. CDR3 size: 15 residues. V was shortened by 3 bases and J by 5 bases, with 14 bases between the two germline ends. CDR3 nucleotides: TGTGCCAGCTCACCGCCGCGGGGGCCAAACAATGAGCAGTTCTTC. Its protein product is CASSPPRGPNNEQFF. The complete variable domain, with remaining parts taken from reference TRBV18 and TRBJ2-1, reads NAGVMQNPRHLVRRRGQEARLRCSPMKGHSHVYWYRQLPEEGLKFMVYLQKENIIDESGMPKERFSAEFPKEGPSILRIQQVVRGDSAAYFCASSPPRGPNNEQFFGPGTRLTVL.

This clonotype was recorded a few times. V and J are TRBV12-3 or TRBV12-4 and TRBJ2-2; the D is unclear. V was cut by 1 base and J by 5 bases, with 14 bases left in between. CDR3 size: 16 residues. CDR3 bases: TGTGCCAGCAGTTTAGTCCCCGCCAAGAGGACCGGGGAGCTGTTTTTT. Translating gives CASSLVPAKRTGELFF.

The CDR3 region is CSARSRNTGELFF. In DNA, the CDR3 is TGCAGTGCTAGATCCAGAAACACCGGGGAGCTGTTTTTT. The chain links TRBV20-1 to TRBJ2-2; D call uncertain. Germline values: CDR1 DFQATT, CDR2 SNEGSKA (reference sequence). The CDR3 runs 13 residues. Trimming stripped 2 bases from V and 2 bases from J, with 6 bases between.

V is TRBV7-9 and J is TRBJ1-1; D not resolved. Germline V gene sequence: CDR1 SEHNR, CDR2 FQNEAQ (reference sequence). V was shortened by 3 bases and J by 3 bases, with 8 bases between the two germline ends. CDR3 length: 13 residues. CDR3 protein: CASSFGRYTEAFF. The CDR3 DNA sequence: TGTGCCAGCAGCTTCGGCCGGTACACTGAAGCTTTCTTT.

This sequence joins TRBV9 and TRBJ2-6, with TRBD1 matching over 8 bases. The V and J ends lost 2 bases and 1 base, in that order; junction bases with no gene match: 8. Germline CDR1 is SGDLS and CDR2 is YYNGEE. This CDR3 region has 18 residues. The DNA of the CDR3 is TGTGCCAGCAGCGTCCGACAGGGGAGGCAATCTGGGGCCAACGTCCTGACTTTC. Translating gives CASSVRQGRQSGANVLTF.

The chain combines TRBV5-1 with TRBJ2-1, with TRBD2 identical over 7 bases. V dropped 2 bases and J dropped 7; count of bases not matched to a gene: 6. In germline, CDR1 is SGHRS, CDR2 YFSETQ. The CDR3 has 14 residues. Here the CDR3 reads CASSFTAGRNEQFF. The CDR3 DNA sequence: TGCGCCAGCAGCTTTACAGCGGGGCGGAATGAGCAGTTCTTC.

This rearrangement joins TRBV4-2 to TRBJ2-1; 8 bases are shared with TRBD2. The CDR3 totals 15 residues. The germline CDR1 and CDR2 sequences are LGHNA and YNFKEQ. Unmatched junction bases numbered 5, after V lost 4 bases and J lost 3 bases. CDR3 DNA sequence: TGTGCCAGCAGCCCCGGGACTAGAAACTACAATGAGCAGTTCTTC. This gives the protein CASSPGTRNYNEQFF.

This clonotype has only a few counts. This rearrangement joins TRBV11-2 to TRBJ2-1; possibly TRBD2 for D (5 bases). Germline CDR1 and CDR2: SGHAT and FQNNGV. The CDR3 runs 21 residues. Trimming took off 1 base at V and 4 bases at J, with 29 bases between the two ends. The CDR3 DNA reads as TGTGCCAGCAGCTTAGGTAGATTAGGGCTCGCCCCGAGGGTTCCATACAATGAGCAGTTCTTC. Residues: CASSLGRLGLAPRVPYNEQFF.

CDR3: CASSLRIWAVDFYNEQFF. The CDR3, as DNA: TGTGCCAGCAGTTTAAGGATCTGGGCAGTTGACTTCTACAATGAGCAGTTCTTC. The J gene is TRBJ2-1, the V gene TRBV28; D unresolved. CDR1 and CDR2 (germline): MDHEN, SYDVKM. The length of the CDR3 is 18 residues. The V end lost 2 bases, the J end lost 3 bases, and 20 bases lay between the germline ends. Using reference TRBV28 and TRBJ2-1 for the parts outside the CDR3, the full variable domain is DVKVTQSSRYLVKRTGEKVFLECVQDMDHENMFWYRQDPGLGLRLIYFSYDVKMKEKGDIPEGYSVSREKKERFSLILESASTNQTSMYLCASSLRIWAVDFYNEQFFGPGTRLTVL.

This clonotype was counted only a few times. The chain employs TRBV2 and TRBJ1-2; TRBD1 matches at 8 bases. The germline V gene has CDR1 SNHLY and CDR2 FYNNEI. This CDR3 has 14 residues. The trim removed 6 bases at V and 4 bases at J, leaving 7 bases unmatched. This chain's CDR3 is CASRTGTGGYGYTF. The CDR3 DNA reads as TGTGCCAGCAGGACCGGGACAGGTGGCTATGGCTACACCTTC.

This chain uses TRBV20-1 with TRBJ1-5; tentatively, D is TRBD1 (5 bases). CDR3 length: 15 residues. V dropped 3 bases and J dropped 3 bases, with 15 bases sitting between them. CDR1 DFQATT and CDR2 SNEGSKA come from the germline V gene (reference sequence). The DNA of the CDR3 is TGCAGTGCTAGTCCGGGACGACAACTCAATCAGCCCCAGCATTTT. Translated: CSASPGRQLNQPQHF.

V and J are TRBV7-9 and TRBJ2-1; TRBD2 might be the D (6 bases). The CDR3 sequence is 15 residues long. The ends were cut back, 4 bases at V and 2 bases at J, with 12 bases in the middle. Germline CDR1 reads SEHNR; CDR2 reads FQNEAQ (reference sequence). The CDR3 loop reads CASSSFLATYNEQFF. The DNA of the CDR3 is TGTGCCAGCAGCTCCTTTCTAGCGACCTACAATGAGCAGTTCTTC.

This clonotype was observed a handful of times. The CDR3 coding sequence is TGTGCCATCAGTGAGGACGGACACAAGCAGTACTTC. Protein sequence: CAISEDGHKQYF. The chain combines TRBV10-3 with TRBJ2-7, with a possible D match to TRBD1 (5 bases). Deletions cut 2 bases from V and 8 bases from J, with 10 bases between. Looked up from germline, CDR1 is ENHRY and CDR2 is SYGVKD. The CDR3 consists of 12 residues.

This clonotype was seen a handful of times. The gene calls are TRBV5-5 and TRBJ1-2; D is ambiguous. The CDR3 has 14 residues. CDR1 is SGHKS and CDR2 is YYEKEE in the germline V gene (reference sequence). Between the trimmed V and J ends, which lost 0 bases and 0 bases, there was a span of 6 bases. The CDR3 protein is CASSLEVSNYGYTF. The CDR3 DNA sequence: TGTGCCAGCAGCTTGGAGGTCTCTAACTATGGCTACACCTTC.

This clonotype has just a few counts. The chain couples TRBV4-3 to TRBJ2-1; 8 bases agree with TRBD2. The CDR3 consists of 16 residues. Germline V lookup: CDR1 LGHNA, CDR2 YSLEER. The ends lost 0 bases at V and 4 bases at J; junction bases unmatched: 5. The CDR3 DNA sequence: TGCGCCAGCAGCCAAGATCTAAGCGGGGGATACAATGAGCAGTTCTTC. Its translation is CASSQDLSGGYNEQFF.